This T cell receptor (beta chain) was recovered during a study of blood T cell repertoires in COVID-19. Study context: From T cells, B-cell-depleted T cells, or PBMCs came the material, which was cDNA or gDNA.

Per the original methods: Amplification from reference gene primers served as the basis for estimated nucleated cell counts. Assay: immunoSEQ multiplex PCR; the TCRdb copy retains only in-frame clones and omits some. V and J calls plus clone size are reproduced from that table; the DNA served to infer D and trimming. The table lists around 31,000 clones, around 89% of them singletons, with around a sixth in the top ten. This CDR3 contains 17 residues. V dropped 0 bases and J dropped 2; count of bases not matched to a gene: 5. The sample comprised peripheral blood. This sequence was found in an elderly man with acute or convalescent COVID-19. The J gene is TRBJ2-1, the V gene TRBV23-1, with TRBD2 matching over 9 bases. TRBV23-1 is given ORF status, its function remaining uncertain. This chain's CDR3 is CASSQSPSGGPYNEQFF. Written as DNA, the CDR3 is TGCGCCAGCAGTCAATCGCCCAGCGGGGGGCCCTACAATGAGCAGTTCTTC.